The 19 T cell receptor beta chains given below trace back to one sample, sequenced in a study of Ad26.COV2.S vaccination and SARS-CoV-2 variants. Sequenced by immunoSEQ multiplex PCR; TCRdb stores in-frame clones only, minus some. The sample has roughly 700,000 clones, around 92% seen once. This sample's treatment: roughly 18 received Ad26.COV2.S at low or high dose, single or two shots; about 5 received placebo; per-sample allocation not given. All samples were drawn on day 63, counting from the first vaccine or placebo injection. Specimen: peripheral blood, collected in a trial of Ad26.COV2.S vaccine versus placebo. These receptors all stem from a person aged 18-65 years who received the Ad26.COV2.S COVID-19 vaccine or a placebo.

The chain links TRBV10-3 to TRBJ2-6; 7 bases fit TRBD1. Germline V gives CDR1 ENHRY, CDR2 SYGVKD. V lost 6 bases to trimming and J lost 0 bases; unmatched junction nucleotides: 2. This CDR3 comprises 15 residues. CDR3 coding DNA: TGTGCCATCAGGGGGACAGACTCTGGGGCCAACGTCCTGACTTTC. It translates to CAIRGTDSGANVLTF.

The V gene is TRBV18, the J gene TRBJ1-5; the match to TRBD1 covers 12 bases. The junction had 8 bases not matched to a gene; V was cut back by 5 bases and J by 6 bases. The CDR3 length is 16 residues. Germline V gene lookup returns CDR1 KGHSH and CDR2 LQKENI. CDR3 in DNA: TGTGCCAGCTCAATGTCGGGACAGGGGGCCGTTCAGCCCCAGCATTTT. This codes for CASSMSGQGAVQPQHF.

The chain uses TRBV19 and TRBJ2-7; the match to TRBD1 covers 9 bases. The V gene's germline CDR1 is LNHDA and CDR2 SQIVND (reference sequence). The CDR3 is 15 amino acids. After removal of 4 bases from V and 6 bases from J, the junction contained 10 bases not matched to a gene. The CDR3 DNA sequence: TGTGCCAGTAGTAGGGACAGGGAAAGGAGAGGCGAGCAGTACTTC. Translation: CASSRDRERRGEQYF.

Notes on this clone: Other DNA sequences in this specimen translate into the identical CDR3. This chain uses TRBV7-9 with TRBJ2-5; 7 nucleotides line up with TRBD1. After removal of 5 bases from V and 4 bases from J, the junction contained 1 base not matched to a gene. This CDR3 region has 12 residues. Germline CDR1 and CDR2: SEHNR and FQNEAQ (reference sequence). CDR3 coding DNA: TGTGCCAGCAGCCGGACAGGAGAGACCCAGTACTTC. Translated, it gives CASSRTGETQYF.

In this sample, this clone turned up a few times. The rearrangement joins TRBV23-1 to TRBJ1-5; D is unclear. TRBV23-1 is an open reading frame whose function is uncertain. Trimming stripped 2 bases from V and 5 bases from J, with 10 bases between. This CDR3 has 14 amino acids. The CDR3 region has the DNA TGCGCCAGCAGTCAACCGGACCGCCATCAGCCCCAGCATTTT. It translates to CASSQPDRHQPQHF.

The V gene is TRBV7-8, the J gene TRBJ2-7, with unresolved D. Trimming shortened V by 5 bases and J by 0 bases, and 8 bases separated the two germline ends. This CDR3 has 13 amino acids. Germline V gene sequence: CDR1 SGHVS, CDR2 FQNEAQ. Here the CDR3 reads CASSPDTSYEQYF. CDR3 nucleotides: TGTGCCAGCAGCCCAGACACCTCCTACGAGCAGTACTTC.

The chain links TRBV13 to TRBJ1-6; unclear D gene. Germline V gives CDR1 PRHDT, CDR2 FYEKMQ (reference sequence). The length of the CDR3 is 14 residues. The V gene lost 4 bases and the J gene lost 8 bases, with 12 bases spanning the gap. This CDR3 reads CASSSPGPYSPLHF. CDR3 nucleotide sequence: TGTGCCAGCAGCTCCCCGGGCCCCTATTCACCCCTCCACTTT.

The gene calls are TRBV7-8 and TRBJ2-7, with D possibly matching TRBD1 (5 bases). This CDR3 spans 13 amino acids. CDR1 is SGHVS, CDR2 FQNEAQ, per germline. Trimming left V 2 bases short and J 3 bases short, with 8 bases between. CDR3 residues: CASSLSGLYEQYF. The CDR3 nucleotides are TGTGCCAGCAGCTTATCAGGGCTCTACGAGCAGTACTTC. The variable domain in full, with the rest retrieved from reference TRBV7-8 and TRBJ2-7, is GAGVSQSPRYKVAKRGQDVALRCDPISGHVSLFWYQQALGQGPEFLTYFQNEAQLDKSGLPSDRFFAERPEGSVSTLKIQRTQQEDSAVYLCASSLSGLYEQYFGPGTRLTVT.

The chain has TRBV7-2 and TRBJ2-1, with 12 bases fitting TRBD2. The CDR3 spans 16 residues. V trimming: 2 bases; J trimming: 9 bases; junction bases outside the gene matches: 8. Germline CDR1 reads SGHTA; CDR2 reads FQGNSA. The CDR3 reads CASSLRLAGVELEQFF. CDR3 nucleotide sequence: TGTGCCAGCAGCTTACGACTAGCGGGAGTAGAGCTTGAGCAGTTCTTC.

This clone was detected only once. This sequence joins TRBV5-1 and TRBJ1-4, with 11 bases fitting TRBD1. The CDR3 runs 15 residues. The junction had 6 bases not matched to a gene; V was cut back by 4 bases and J by 7 bases. Germline CDR1 is SGHRS and CDR2 is YFSETQ. This chain's CDR3 is CASSGDRGRGEKLFF. CDR3 DNA sequence: TGCGCCAGCAGCGGGGACAGGGGGAGAGGTGAAAAACTGTTTTTT.

The chain carries TRBV10-3 and TRBJ2-2; perhaps TRBD2 as D (6 bases). Trimming left V 0 bases short and J 9 bases short, with 11 bases between. The length of the CDR3 is 14 residues. Germline-derived CDR1 and CDR2 are ENHRY and SYGVKD. CDR3 in DNA: TGTGCCATCAGTGAGTCGGGGACTCACAGGGAGCTGTTTTTT. Translating it yields CAISESGTHRELFF.

The rearrangement uses TRBV5-1 and TRBJ2-1; tentative D call: TRBD1 (5 bases). Germline CDR1 reads SGHRS; CDR2 reads YFSETQ. The CDR3 is 15 residues long. V was pared by 4 bases and J by 3 bases, with 14 bases between. CDR3 sequence (DNA): TGCGCCAGCAGCGTTCAGGGTGGTAGCTACAATGAGCAGTTCTTC. Its translation: CASSVQGGSYNEQFF.

The chain joins TRBV7-2 to TRBJ1-1; perhaps TRBD1 as D (5 bases). From germline, CDR1 is SGHTA and CDR2 FQGNSA. The V and J ends lost 1 base and 4 bases respectively, with 10 bases between them. The CDR3 sequence is 14 residues long. DNA of the CDR3: TGTGCCAGCAGCTTAGAGGCAGGGCGCACTGAAGCTTTCTTT. Encoded protein: CASSLEAGRTEAFF.

The rearrangement joins TRBV5-1 to TRBJ2-2; TRBD1 might be the D (6 bases). This CDR3 is 16 amino acids long. Germline CDR1 is SGHRS and CDR2 is YFSETQ. Deletions cut 4 bases from V and 3 bases from J, with 16 bases between. The CDR3 region has the DNA TGCGCCAGCAGCGGGTCGGCCAGGGGAGACACCGGGGAGCTGTTTTTT. Translation: CASSGSARGDTGELFF.

The chain couples TRBV7-2 to TRBJ2-1, with TRBD1 as a possible D gene (5 bases). The CDR3 is made up of 15 amino acids. CDR1 SGHTA and CDR2 FQGNSA come from the germline V gene. V was pared by 0 bases and J by 2 bases, with 8 bases between. For the CDR3, the DNA is TGTGCCAGCAGCTTAGCAATAGGGGCCTACAATGAGCAGTTCTTC. Protein product: CASSLAIGAYNEQFF.

The chain has TRBV3-1 (or the pseudogene TRBV3-2) and TRBJ2-7; D is perhaps TRBD1 (6 bases). The V end lost 0 bases, the J end lost 2 bases, and 11 bases lay between the germline ends. Per the germline V gene, CDR1 is LGHDT and CDR2 is YNNKEL (reference sequence). This CDR3 has 15 amino acids. CDR3 DNA sequence: TGTGCCAGCAGCCAAGATACAGGGTGGGCCTACGAGCAGTACTTC. Amino acids: CASSQDTGWAYEQYF.

This rearrangement joins TRBV11-2 to TRBJ2-5, with D uncertain. V lost 5 bases and J 5 bases, leaving 12 bases between the germline ends. The CDR3 sequence is 13 residues long. Germline loops: CDR1 SGHAT, CDR2 FQNNGV. CDR3 in amino acids: CASSHVGLETQYF. CDR3 bases: TGTGCCAGCAGCCACGTAGGGTTGGAGACCCAGTACTTC.

The V gene is TRBV10-1, the J gene TRBJ2-1, with 8 bases aligning to TRBD2. This CDR3 is built from 16 residues. With 2 bases clipped from V and 3 bases from J, the junction kept 6 bases outside the gene matches. Germline V lookup: CDR1 WNHNN, CDR2 SYGVQD (reference sequence). CDR3 coding DNA: TGCGCCAGCAGTGAGGATCTAGCGGGCTACTACAATGAGCAGTTCTTC. Translation: CASSEDLAGYYNEQFF.

Concerning this clone itself: The same CDR3 arises from other DNA sequences in this sample as well. The CDR3 loop is CASSPTTNEKLFF. In nucleotides, the CDR3 is TGTGCCAGCTCCCCCACAACTAATGAAAAACTGTTTTTT. This chain uses TRBV18 with TRBJ1-4; D is unclear. Trimming left V 6 bases short and J 0 bases short, with 5 bases between. Germline V gives CDR1 KGHSH, CDR2 LQKENI. The CDR3 runs to 13 residues.